What follows are 3 T cell receptor beta chains derived from one specimen sequenced in a study of shared clonotypes between healthy human individuals. Libraries were prepared by immunoSEQ multiplex PCR; TCRdb keeps only in-frame clonotypes and omits some of them. The sample includes about 2 million clones, 85% to 95% of them seen just once. The source material was naive CD4+ T cells sorted from blood. Subset: CD45RA+ positively selected. Receptors were obtained from a man between 18 and 29 years old in good health.

The rearrangement uses TRBV5-4 and TRBJ1-6, with 9 bases matching TRBD1. The germline V gene has CDR1 SGHNT and CDR2 YYREEE (reference sequence). Trimming took 0 bases from V and 10 from J; bases not matched to a gene: 2. The CDR3 runs 14 residues. The CDR3 DNA sequence: TGTGCCAGCAGCTTGGACAGGGGGCAGTCACCCCTCCACTTT. It encodes CASSLDRGQSPLHF.

This chain joins TRBV7-9 and TRBJ2-7, with D possibly being TRBD1 or TRBD2 (5 bases each). With 5 bases removed from V and 5 bases from J, the gap between germline ends came to 22 bases. This CDR3 is built from 16 residues. CDR1 and CDR2 from the germline V gene are SEHNR and FQNEAQ (reference sequence). The CDR3 coding sequence is TGTGCCAGCAGCCCCCGAGTGTGGCAGGGAGAGAACGAGCAGTACTTC. Protein: CASSPRVWQGENEQYF.

The table lists this clone with a count of one. The rearrangement links TRBV5-1 to TRBJ1-2, with D uncertain. The CDR3 is 15 amino acids. V was pared by 0 bases and J by 2 bases, with 11 bases between. Germline CDR1 reads SGHRS; CDR2 reads YFSETQ. CDR3 sequence (DNA): TGCGCCAGCAGCTTGGCCGGATCTGAAAACTATGGCTACACCTTC. The encoded protein is CASSLAGSENYGYTF.